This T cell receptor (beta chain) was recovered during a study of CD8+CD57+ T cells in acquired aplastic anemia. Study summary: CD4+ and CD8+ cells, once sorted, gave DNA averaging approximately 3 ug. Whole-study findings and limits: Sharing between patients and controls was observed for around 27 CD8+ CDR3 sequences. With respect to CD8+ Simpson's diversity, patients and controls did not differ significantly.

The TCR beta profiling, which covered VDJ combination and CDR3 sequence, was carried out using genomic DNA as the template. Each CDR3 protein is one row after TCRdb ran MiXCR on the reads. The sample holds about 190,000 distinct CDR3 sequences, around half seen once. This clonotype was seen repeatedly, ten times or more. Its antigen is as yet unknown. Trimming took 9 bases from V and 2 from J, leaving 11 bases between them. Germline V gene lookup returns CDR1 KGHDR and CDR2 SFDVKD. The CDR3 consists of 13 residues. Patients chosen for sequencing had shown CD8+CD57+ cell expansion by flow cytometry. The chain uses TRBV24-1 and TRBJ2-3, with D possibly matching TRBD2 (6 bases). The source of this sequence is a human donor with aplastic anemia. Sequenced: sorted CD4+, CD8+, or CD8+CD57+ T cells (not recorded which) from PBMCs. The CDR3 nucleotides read TGTGCCACCCGGGACTTTTCCACAGATACGCAGTATTTT. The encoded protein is CATRDFSTDTQYF.